The 32 T cell receptor beta chains below come from one sample, sequenced in a study of neoadjuvant anti-PD-1 for oral cavity cancer. TCRdb keeps only in-frame clones here, not all; method: immunoSEQ multiplex PCR. This sample has 15,000 to 20,000 clones, with roughly 69% found just once. The sequencing used PBMCs, collected before nivolumab (anti-PD-1) treatment. Receptors originate from a person aged 35-80 years with oral cavity squamous cell carcinoma.

This chain links TRBV5-1 with TRBJ1-4; possible D gene TRBD1, 6 bases. CDR1 and CDR2 (germline): SGHRS, YFSETQ. This CDR3 has 16 amino acids. V was clipped by 7 bases and J by 0 bases, with 16 bases between them. In DNA form, the CDR3 reads TGCGCCAGCCAATCCGGGGGCCCAGCAACTAATGAAAAACTGTTTTTT. Encoded protein: CASQSGGPATNEKLFF.

This chain links TRBV28 with TRBJ2-7; 14 bases are a match to TRBD2. Germline trimming cut 3 bases from V and 2 bases from J; bases unmatched to any gene: 3. The CDR3 spans 16 residues. The V gene's germline CDR1 is MDHEN and CDR2 SYDVKM. The CDR3 DNA sequence: TGTGCCAGCAGTTTGGGGGGACTAGCGGGAGCCTACGAGCAGTACTTC. Encoded protein: CASSLGGLAGAYEQYF.

V usage is TRBV7-8 and J usage is TRBJ1-1; D gene uncertain. The CDR3 spans 16 residues. V lost 6 bases and J 1 base, leaving 18 bases between the germline ends. Germline V gives CDR1 SGHVS, CDR2 FQNEAQ. In DNA form, the CDR3 reads TGTGCCAGCAGTCAACTCACCTCCGGGCCGAACACTGAAGCTTTCTTT. Protein product: CASSQLTSGPNTEAFF.

This clone has just a few counts. The chain combines TRBV7-9 with TRBJ2-2; unclear D gene. Trimming pared 1 base from V and 8 bases from J, leaving 14 bases between. CDR1 is SEHNR and CDR2 is FQNEAQ in the germline V gene (reference sequence). The CDR3 is 15 residues long. DNA for the CDR3: TGTGCCAGCAGCTTAGGGGTTCTATCATCGGGGGAGCTGTTTTTT. Its protein product is CASSLGVLSSGELFF.

The chain carries TRBV11-2 and TRBJ1-2; TRBD1 is a possible D gene (5 bases). The germline V and J ends were trimmed by 2 bases and 4 bases, with 23 bases remaining between them. CDR1 and CDR2 from the germline V gene are SGHAT and FQNNGV. The CDR3 totals 18 residues. The CDR3, as DNA: TGTGCCAGCAGCTTAAGCGCGGTTCTGGGGGGGTCCTCCTATGGCTACACCTTC. Protein sequence: CASSLSAVLGGSSYGYTF.

The chain employs TRBV2 and TRBJ2-2; no definite D call. Trimming removed 11 bases from V and 1 base from J, with 11 bases in between. Germline V gives CDR1 SNHLY, CDR2 FYNNEI. This CDR3 is built from 13 residues. CDR3 sequence: CASRHGNTGELFF. In DNA form, the CDR3 reads TGTGCCTCCCGACACGGGAACACCGGGGAGCTGTTTTTT.

This sequence joins TRBV19 and TRBJ2-7; TRBD2 is a possible D gene (6 bases). Germline V lookup: CDR1 LNHDA, CDR2 SQIVND (reference sequence). The CDR3 is 13 amino acids. Trimming took 5 bases from V and 3 from J, leaving 11 bases between them. Here the CDR3 DNA reads TGTGCCAGTAGTGACGTGGGGGGCTACGAGCAGTACTTC. Its protein is CASSDVGGYEQYF. Full variable domain (outside the CDR3, taken from reference TRBV19 and TRBJ2-7): DGGITQSPKYLFRKEGQNVTLSCEQNLNHDAMYWYRQDPGQGLRLIYYSQIVNDFQKGDIAEGYSVSREKKESFPLTVTSAQKNPTAFYLCASSDVGGYEQYFGPGTRLTVT.

The rearrangement links TRBV30 to TRBJ2-2; D not resolved. CDR3 length equals 14 residues. Germline loops: CDR1 GTSNPN, CDR2 SVGIG (reference sequence). Trimming left V 3 bases short and J 0 bases short, with 8 bases between. CDR3 residues: CAWRPAPNTGELFF. CDR3 nucleotides: TGTGCCTGGAGGCCAGCCCCGAACACCGGGGAGCTGTTTTTT.

This chain links TRBV19 with TRBJ2-5, with 7 bases that match TRBD1. The CDR3 runs to 13 residues. J was trimmed by 2 bases and V by 5 bases; bases with no gene match: 2. Looked up from germline, CDR1 is LNHDA and CDR2 is SQIVND (reference sequence). The CDR3 spells CASSLQGQETQYF. The CDR3, as DNA: TGTGCCAGTAGTTTACAGGGGCAAGAGACCCAGTACTTC. The full variable domain, in which reference TRBV19 and TRBJ2-5 provide the parts outside the CDR3, is DGGITQSPKYLFRKEGQNVTLSCEQNLNHDAMYWYRQDPGQGLRLIYYSQIVNDFQKGDIAEGYSVSREKKESFPLTVTSAQKNPTAFYLCASSLQGQETQYFGPGTRLLVL.

This chain uses TRBV30 with TRBJ1-5, with 8 bases fitting TRBD1. The CDR3 has 16 amino acids. The J segment lost 7 bases and the V segment lost 2 bases, leaving 13 bases of the junction unmatched. Per the germline V gene, CDR1 is GTSNPN and CDR2 is SVGIG (reference sequence). CDR3 amino acids: CAWSTTMTGEGQPQHF. The CDR3, as DNA: TGTGCCTGGAGTACAACAATGACAGGGGAGGGCCAGCCCCAGCATTTT.

The V call is TRBV7-9, the J call TRBJ1-2; possible D gene TRBD1, 6 bases. CDR1 and CDR2 (germline): SEHNR, FQNEAQ (reference sequence). The CDR3 spans 13 residues. With 4 bases removed from V and 6 bases from J, the gap between germline ends came to 12 bases. The DNA of the CDR3 is TGTGCCAGCAGCTACGGACAGAATGATGGCTACACCTTC. It encodes CASSYGQNDGYTF.

J is TRBJ1-1 and V is TRBV30; D uncertain. The V and J ends lost 1 base and 2 bases respectively, with 11 bases between them. Germline V gene data show CDR1 as GTSNPN and CDR2 as SVGIG (reference sequence). The CDR3 sequence is 14 residues long. For the CDR3, the DNA is TGTGCCTGGAGTGGAACCAGGCTTAACACTGAAGCTTTCTTT. Translation gives CAWSGTRLNTEAFF.

The chain is built from TRBV4-1 and TRBJ1-2; perhaps TRBD1 as D (6 bases). V shed 3 bases and J shed 6 bases, with 14 bases lying between them. Germline V gene data show CDR1 as MGHRA and CDR2 as YSYEKL. This CDR3 is 14 amino acids long. The CDR3 loop reads CASSQGALVDGYTF. The CDR3 coding sequence is TGCGCCAGCAGCCAGGGGGCATTGGTGGATGGCTACACCTTC.

This chain joins TRBV6-1 and TRBJ2-1; TRBD1 agrees at 7 bases. V dropped 5 bases and J dropped 2; count of bases not matched to a gene: 3. This CDR3 is built from 14 residues. The germline CDR1 and CDR2 sequences are MNHNS and SASEGT. The CDR3 DNA sequence: TGTGCCAGCAGTCTCAGGGGGACCTACAATGAGCAGTTCTTC. It translates to CASSLRGTYNEQFF.

This clone was observed a handful of times. V and J are TRBV9 and TRBJ1-1; tentative D call: TRBD1 (6 bases). This CDR3 has 13 residues. Deletions cut 0 bases from V and 8 bases from J, with 11 bases between. The V gene's germline CDR1 is SGDLS and CDR2 YYNGEE. The CDR3 loop reads CASSVADDREAFF. The CDR3 nucleotides read TGTGCCAGCAGCGTAGCCGACGACAGGGAAGCTTTCTTT. The complete variable domain, with remaining parts taken from reference TRBV9 and TRBJ1-1, reads DSGVTQTPKHLITATGQRVTLRCSPRSGDLSVYWYQQSLDQGLQFLIQYYNGEERAKGNILERFSAQQFPDLHSELNLSSLELGDSALYFCASSVADDREAFFGQGTRLTVV.

The V call is TRBV28, the J call TRBJ1-4; D is undetermined. The germline CDR1 and CDR2 sequences are MDHEN and SYDVKM. This CDR3 comprises 14 residues. V was shortened by 3 bases and J by 7 bases, with 12 bases between the two germline ends. This chain's CDR3 is CASSLTLGSEKLFF. In DNA form, the CDR3 reads TGTGCCAGCAGTTTGACACTTGGAAGTGAAAAACTGTTTTTT. Together with reference TRBV28 and TRBJ1-4, the CDR3 gives the full variable domain: DVKVTQSSRYLVKRTGEKVFLECVQDMDHENMFWYRQDPGLGLRLIYFSYDVKMKEKGDIPEGYSVSREKKERFSLILESASTNQTSMYLCASSLTLGSEKLFFGSGTQLSVL.

The V call is TRBV9, the J call TRBJ2-3; D uncertain. The CDR3 spans 17 residues. Germline CDR1 and CDR2: SGDLS and YYNGEE. Trimming pared 0 bases from V and 0 bases from J, leaving 14 bases between. The CDR3 is CASSVGGRTLSTDTQYF. The CDR3 DNA sequence: TGTGCCAGCAGCGTAGGTGGTAGAACCCTAAGCACAGATACGCAGTATTTT.

The rearrangement links TRBV2 to TRBJ1-5, with D perhaps TRBD1 (6 bases). V lost 4 bases and J 5 bases, leaving 12 bases between the germline ends. The CDR3 runs to 14 residues. The germline V gene has CDR1 SNHLY and CDR2 FYNNEI. The CDR3 protein is CASSAQQGDQPQHF. CDR3 DNA sequence: TGTGCCAGCAGTGCGCAACAGGGAGATCAGCCCCAGCATTTT. The variable domain in full, with the rest retrieved from reference TRBV2 and TRBJ1-5, is EPEVTQTPSHQVTQMGQEVILRCVPISNHLYFYWYRQILGQKVEFLVSFYNNEISEKSEIFDDQFSVERPDGSNFTLKIRSTKLEDSAMYFCASSAQQGDQPQHFGDGTRLSIL.

This chain connects TRBV5-1 to TRBJ1-1; D gene uncertain. Per germline, CDR1 SGHRS and CDR2 YFSETQ. The CDR3 is 13 amino acids. V lost 2 bases and J 2 bases, leaving 7 bases between the germline ends. Written as DNA, the CDR3 is TGCGCCAGCAGCTTAGAGGGTAACACTGAAGCTTTCTTT. Its translation: CASSLEGNTEAFF.

The chain joins TRBV6-5 to TRBJ2-2; D gene uncertain. Between the trimmed V and J ends, which lost 11 bases and 4 bases, there was a span of 14 bases. The CDR3 has 13 amino acids. Germline CDR1 reads MNHEY; CDR2 reads SVGAGI. CDR3 sequence: CALADPLTGELFF. CDR3 DNA: TGTGCCCTCGCGGATCCCCTCACCGGGGAGCTGTTTTTT.

V and J are TRBV19 and TRBJ1-5; tentative D call: TRBD1 (5 bases). The ends were cut back, 5 bases at V and 5 bases at J, with 10 bases in the middle. The CDR3 sequence is 13 residues long. The V gene's germline CDR1 is LNHDA and CDR2 SQIVND (reference sequence). The DNA of the CDR3 is TGTGCCAGTAGTGATGACAGCTATCAGCCCCAGCATTTT. Encoded protein: CASSDDSYQPQHF.

The chain uses TRBV5-1 and TRBJ2-1, with TRBD2 matching over 8 bases. With V trimmed by 3 bases and J by 4 bases, 9 bases remained unmatched. Germline CDR1 is SGHRS and CDR2 is YFSETQ. The CDR3 contains 16 residues. CDR3 in amino acids: CASSSGVGGGYNEQFF. CDR3 bases: TGCGCCAGCAGCTCCGGGGTGGGCGGGGGGTACAATGAGCAGTTCTTC. Full variable domain (outside the CDR3, taken from reference TRBV5-1 and TRBJ2-1): KAGVTQTPRYLIKTRGQQVTLSCSPISGHRSVSWYQQTPGQGLQFLFEYFSETQRNKGNFPGRFSGRQFSNSRSEMNVSTLELGDSALYLCASSSGVGGGYNEQFFGPGTRLTVL.

This clone has only one observation. The chain links TRBV6-5 to TRBJ2-7, with 8 positions matching TRBD1. Germline values: CDR1 MNHEY, CDR2 SVGAGI. V dropped 8 bases and J dropped 6; count of bases not matched to a gene: 3. The CDR3 contains 11 residues. CDR3 sequence (DNA): TGTGCCAGCGCCAGGGGGCTCGAGCAGTACTTC. Protein: CASARGLEQYF.

This clone was observed a few times. The J gene is TRBJ1-5, the V gene TRBV4-2; 10 positions agree with TRBD1. The CDR3 runs to 16 residues. Trimming cost V 0 bases and J 5 bases; bases outside gene matches: 4. Germline lookup yields CDR1 LGHNA and CDR2 YNFKEQ. The CDR3 region is CASSQEAGTGDQPQHF. In DNA form, the CDR3 reads TGTGCCAGCAGCCAAGAAGCGGGGACAGGGGATCAGCCCCAGCATTTT.

The CDR3 sequence: CASSYGTEANYGYTF. CDR3 nucleotide sequence: TGTGCCAGCAGTTACGGGACAGAAGCTAACTATGGCTACACCTTC. The rearrangement uses TRBV6-5 and TRBJ1-2, with 7 bases fitting TRBD1. Germline trimming cut 2 bases from V and 0 bases from J; bases unmatched to any gene: 3. CDR3 length equals 15 residues. The V gene's germline CDR1 is MNHEY and CDR2 SVGAGI.

This clone was picked up one time. J is TRBJ2-3 and V is TRBV2; 7 bases match TRBD1. Germline trimming cut 3 bases from V and 2 bases from J; bases unmatched to any gene: 2. CDR1 is SNHLY and CDR2 is FYNNEI in the germline V gene. The CDR3 runs to 14 residues. The CDR3 coding sequence is TGTGCCAGCAGTGAGGACAGGTCCACAGATACGCAGTATTTT. Amino acid sequence: CASSEDRSTDTQYF.

The chain has TRBV14 and TRBJ1-1; D unclear. Trimming stripped 1 base from V and 1 base from J, with 10 bases between. Germline V lookup: CDR1 SGHDN, CDR2 FVKESK. The CDR3 is 15 residues long. In nucleotides, the CDR3 is TGTGCCAGCAGCCAAGCCCAACCGAGGAACACTGAAGCTTTCTTT. It is translated as CASSQAQPRNTEAFF. The full variable domain, with the rest looked up from reference TRBV14 and TRBJ1-1, is EAGVTQFPSHSVIEKGQTVTLRCDPISGHDNLYWYRRVMGKEIKFLLHFVKESKQDESGMPNNRFLAERTGGTYSTLKVQPAELEDSGVYFCASSQAQPRNTEAFFGQGTRLTVV.

The chain is built from TRBV5-1 and TRBJ2-5, with TRBD2 identical over 10 bases. Germline V lookup: CDR1 SGHRS, CDR2 YFSETQ. The CDR3 sequence is 19 residues long. V was pared by 4 bases and J by 5 bases, with 20 bases of the junction left unmatched. The CDR3 bases are TGCGCCAGCAGCGCGCTACACATGACTTTAGCGGGAGGCCGGGAGACCCAGTACTTC. Its protein product is CASSALHMTLAGGRETQYF. The whole variable domain, filled in from reference TRBV5-1 and TRBJ2-5, reads KAGVTQTPRYLIKTRGQQVTLSCSPISGHRSVSWYQQTPGQGLQFLFEYFSETQRNKGNFPGRFSGRQFSNSRSEMNVSTLELGDSALYLCASSALHMTLAGGRETQYFGPGTRLLVL.

This clone was counted once. The chain recombines TRBV5-1 with TRBJ1-4, with D possibly matching TRBD1 (5 bases). The CDR3 loop spans 14 amino acids. The V end lost 1 base, the J end lost 6 bases, and 10 bases lay between the germline ends. From germline, CDR1 is SGHRS and CDR2 YFSETQ. The CDR3 DNA follows: TGCGCCAGCAGCTTGCAAGGGGCGCATGAAAAACTGTTTTTT. Residues: CASSLQGAHEKLFF.

This sequence joins TRBV15 and TRBJ2-5; unclear D gene. This CDR3 is 14 amino acids long. Deletions cut 1 base from V and 3 bases from J, with 9 bases between. Per germline, CDR1 LNHNV and CDR2 YYDKDF (reference sequence). This CDR3 is CATSRVVAEETQYF. CDR3 coding DNA: TGTGCCACCAGCAGAGTTGTAGCAGAAGAGACCCAGTACTTC. Full variable domain (rest looked up from reference TRBV15 and TRBJ2-5): DAMVIQNPRYQVTQFGKPVTLSCSQTLNHNVMYWYQQKSSQAPKLLFHYYDKDFNNEADTPDNFQSRRPNTSFCFLDIRSPGLGDTAMYLCATSRVVAEETQYFGPGTRLLVL.

In this sample, this clone turned up once. The CDR3 DNA reads as TGTGCCAGCAGCGCGGCGGGGTCTCTAGGAAAACTGTTTTTT. Translated, it gives CASSAAGSLGKLFF. The genes are TRBV9 and TRBJ1-4; no firm D call. V lost 3 bases to trimming and J lost 10 bases, with 16 bases between them. The CDR3 spans 14 residues. In germline, CDR1 is SGDLS, CDR2 YYNGEE.

This clone was recorded a few times. This chain joins TRBV6-1 and TRBJ1-2; 7 bases map to TRBD1. The V and J ends lost 4 bases and 4 bases, in that order; junction bases with no gene match: 9. The CDR3 contains 15 residues. Germline CDR1 and CDR2: MNHNS and SASEGT. In DNA form, the CDR3 reads TGTGCCAGCAGTGCAGAACAGGGGTATGGCTATGGCTACACCTTC. Its protein is CASSAEQGYGYGYTF.